This is a list of T cell receptor beta chains from one sample in a study of control samples from healthy donors and cancer patients. Data came from immunoSEQ multiplex PCR; TCRdb stores just in-frame clones and leaves some out. The sample records about 120,000 clones, 80% to 90% being singletons. Source material: blood. These receptors came from a man in his fifties or sixties in good health. The CDR3 runs from the conserved cysteine through the conserved F or W. The order of the fields is J gene, D gene, V gene, clone size, CDR3 DNA, CDR3 protein. A D gene is named only where the DNA matches it firmly. Expanded clones are given a class, and other clones once, few, many or no size at all.

J gene: TRBJ1-1
D gene: .
V gene: TRBV11-2
clone size: .
CDR3 DNA: TGTGCCAGCAGCGCCCGACGGGCAGAAGCTTTCTTT
CDR3 protein: CASSARRAEAFF

J gene: TRBJ1-1
D gene: .
V gene: TRBV9
clone size: .
CDR3 DNA: TGTGCCAGCAGCGTAGATGGGGGGGCGATGAACACTGAAGCTTTCTTT
CDR3 protein: CASSVDGGAMNTEAFF

J gene: TRBJ2-2
D gene: TRBD1
V gene: TRBV7-6
clone size: .
CDR3 DNA: TGTGCCAGCAGCTTAGAAGGACAGGGCACCGGGGAGCTGTTTTTT
CDR3 protein: CASSLEGQGTGELFF

J gene: TRBJ1-1
D gene: .
V gene: TRBV5-1
clone size: once
CDR3 DNA: TGCGCCAGCAGCTCTCAGGGAGGGAACACTGAAGCTTTCTTT
CDR3 protein: CASSSQGGNTEAFF

J gene: TRBJ1-5
D gene: TRBD1
V gene: TRBV27
clone size: .
CDR3 DNA: TGTGCCAGCAGTCCCACGGACAGGGGGGGCTTTAAGAGTCAGCCCCAGCATTTT
CDR3 protein: CASSPTDRGGFKSQPQHF

J gene: TRBJ1-3
D gene: .
V gene: TRBV27
clone size: once
CDR3 DNA: TGTGCCAGCAGCCGACCAGGGGCTGGAAACACCATATATTTT
CDR3 protein: CASSRPGAGNTIYF

J gene: TRBJ1-1
D gene: TRBD1
V gene: TRBV7-2
clone size: .
CDR3 DNA: TGTGCCAGCAGCTTAACAGGGGACGGCACTGAAGCTTTCTTT
CDR3 protein: CASSLTGDGTEAFF

J gene: TRBJ1-2
D gene: TRBD1
V gene: TRBV2
clone size: once
CDR3 DNA: TGTGCCAGCAGCAGGACAAGACAGGGCAATAACTATGGCTACACCTTC
CDR3 protein: CASSRTRQGNNYGYTF

J gene: TRBJ1-6
D gene: TRBD1
V gene: TRBV30
clone size: .
CDR3 DNA: TGTGCCTGGCGTGGACAGGGGGAAATTTCACCCCTCCACTTT
CDR3 protein: CAWRGQGEISPLHF

J gene: TRBJ1-1
D gene: .
V gene: TRBV7-2
clone size: .
CDR3 DNA: TGTGCCAGCAGCTTATTACAGAACACTGAAGCTTTCTTT
CDR3 protein: CASSLLQNTEAFF

J gene: TRBJ1-2
D gene: .
V gene: TRBV6-5
clone size: .
CDR3 DNA: TGTGCCAGCCCCCGGACAGAAATCTATGGCTACACCTTC
CDR3 protein: CASPRTEIYGYTF

J gene: TRBJ2-5
D gene: .
V gene: TRBV6-5
clone size: .
CDR3 DNA: TGTGCCACCGCCGGAGGGCCAGAGACCCAGTACTTC
CDR3 protein: CATAGGPETQYF

J gene: TRBJ1-1
D gene: .
V gene: TRBV4-1
clone size: .
CDR3 DNA: TGCGCCAGCAGCCAAGCCCTTGGGGGGAGGACTGAAGCTTTCTTT
CDR3 protein: CASSQALGGRTEAFF

J gene: TRBJ1-1
D gene: .
V gene: TRBV2
clone size: .
CDR3 DNA: TGTGCCAGCAGTGTGGGACTAACTGAAGCTTTCTTT
CDR3 protein: CASSVGLTEAFF

J gene: TRBJ2-4
D gene: .
V gene: TRBV5-1
clone size: .
CDR3 DNA: TGCGCCAGCAGATGGCAGGGGTCGACGGAGGGCATTCAGTACTTC
CDR3 protein: CASRWQGSTEGIQYF

J gene: TRBJ1-6
D gene: TRBD1
V gene: TRBV3-1/TRBV3-2
clone size: .
CDR3 DNA: TGTGCCAGCAGCCAAGTCCCCTTGACAGGGAGTAACTCACCCCTCCACTTT
CDR3 protein: CASSQVPLTGSNSPLHF

J gene: TRBJ1-1
D gene: .
V gene: TRBV11-1
clone size: .
CDR3 DNA: TGTGCCAGCAGCTCCGGGACGGTTTTGAACACTGAAGCTTTCTTT
CDR3 protein: CASSSGTVLNTEAFF

J gene: TRBJ2-3
D gene: TRBD1
V gene: TRBV18
clone size: .
CDR3 DNA: TGTGCCAGCTCACAAACAGGGGGCACAGATACGCAGTATTTT
CDR3 protein: CASSQTGGTDTQYF

J gene: TRBJ1-1
D gene: .
V gene: TRBV6-2/TRBV6-3
clone size: .
CDR3 DNA: TGTGCCAGCAGTTCTCTAGGTGTGAACACTGAAGCTTTCTTT
CDR3 protein: CASSSLGVNTEAFF

J gene: TRBJ1-2
D gene: .
V gene: TRBV7-2
clone size: few
CDR3 DNA: TGTGCCAGCAGCTCGACAGGTGTGAGCAGCTATGGCTACACCTTC
CDR3 protein: CASSSTGVSSYGYTF

J gene: TRBJ1-1
D gene: .
V gene: TRBV3-1/TRBV3-2
clone size: .
CDR3 DNA: TGTGCCAGCAGCCCCTCTTTGGGGGGGAACACTGAAGCTTTCTTT
CDR3 protein: CASSPSLGGNTEAFF

J gene: TRBJ1-1
D gene: .
V gene: TRBV2
clone size: .
CDR3 DNA: TGTGCCAGCAGCAAACAGGGGAACACTGAAGCTTTCTTT
CDR3 protein: CASSKQGNTEAFF

J gene: TRBJ1-1
D gene: .
V gene: TRBV28
clone size: .
CDR3 DNA: TGTGCCAGCAGTTTAGCGTCCTCTGAAGCTTTCTTT
CDR3 protein: CASSLASSEAFF

J gene: TRBJ1-1
D gene: .
V gene: TRBV6-1
clone size: .
CDR3 DNA: TGTGCCAGCAGTGACCGTAACACTGAAGCTTTCTTT
CDR3 protein: CASSDRNTEAFF

J gene: TRBJ2-3
D gene: .
V gene: TRBV12-5
clone size: .
CDR3 DNA: TGTGCTAGTGCCCGGGATTTAGATACGCAGTATTTT
CDR3 protein: CASARDLDTQYF

J gene: TRBJ2-5
D gene: TRBD1
V gene: TRBV10-3
clone size: .
CDR3 DNA: TGTGCCATCAGCGAACAGGGGCAAGAGACCCAGTACTTC
CDR3 protein: CAISEQGQETQYF

J gene: TRBJ2-7
D gene: TRBD1
V gene: TRBV5-1
clone size: .
CDR3 DNA: TGCGCCAGCAGCGGAACGACAGGGATCGACGAGCAGTACTTC
CDR3 protein: CASSGTTGIDEQYF

J gene: TRBJ2-1
D gene: .
V gene: TRBV6-6
clone size: .
CDR3 DNA: TGTGCCAGCAGTTACCCTACGACAAGGAATGAGCAGTTCTTC
CDR3 protein: CASSYPTTRNEQFF

J gene: TRBJ2-4
D gene: .
V gene: TRBV11-3
clone size: .
CDR3 DNA: TGTGCCAGCAGCTTAGGGGCCGGACCCCTAGCCAAAAACATTCAGTACTTC
CDR3 protein: CASSLGAGPLAKNIQYF

J gene: TRBJ2-2
D gene: TRBD1
V gene: TRBV18
clone size: once
CDR3 DNA: TGTGCCAGCTCACCACCGGGGACAGATACCGGGGAGCTGTTTTTT
CDR3 protein: CASSPPGTDTGELFF

J gene: TRBJ2-7
D gene: TRBD2
V gene: TRBV6-2/TRBV6-3
clone size: .
CDR3 DNA: TGTGCCAGCAGTTACGTACGGGGGGGTATCTACGAGCAGTACTTC
CDR3 protein: CASSYVRGGIYEQYF

J gene: TRBJ1-2
D gene: TRBD1
V gene: TRBV27
clone size: .
CDR3 DNA: TGTGCCAGCAGTTTTCAGGGGGCGAATGGCTACACCTTC
CDR3 protein: CASSFQGANGYTF

J gene: TRBJ1-5
D gene: TRBD1
V gene: TRBV19
clone size: .
CDR3 DNA: TGTGCCAGTAGTCCGGGACAGGGGGCCGAGCCCCAGCATTTT
CDR3 protein: CASSPGQGAEPQHF

J gene: TRBJ2-2
D gene: .
V gene: TRBV7-2
clone size: .
CDR3 DNA: TGTGCCAGCAGCTTACTTGCAGTTCGGAACACCGGGGAGCTGTTTTTT
CDR3 protein: CASSLLAVRNTGELFF

J gene: TRBJ2-5
D gene: .
V gene: TRBV7-6
clone size: few
CDR3 DNA: TGTGCCAGCAGCTTAGATGGGGACACCGGGGGACGAGAGACCCAGTACTTC
CDR3 protein: CASSLDGDTGGRETQYF

J gene: TRBJ1-2
D gene: TRBD1
V gene: TRBV11-2
clone size: .
CDR3 DNA: TGTGCCAGCAGCCAACGGGACAGTAGGCTTGGCTACACCTTC
CDR3 protein: CASSQRDSRLGYTF

J gene: TRBJ1-2
D gene: .
V gene: TRBV9
clone size: .
CDR3 DNA: TGTGCCAGCAGCCCGACCCCTTGGATAGATGGCTACACCTTC
CDR3 protein: CASSPTPWIDGYTF

J gene: TRBJ2-6
D gene: .
V gene: TRBV9
clone size: once
CDR3 DNA: TGTGCCAGCAGCGTAGCGGAGGGGGTTTACTCTGGGGCCAACGTCCTGACTTTC
CDR3 protein: CASSVAEGVYSGANVLTF

J gene: TRBJ2-3
D gene: .
V gene: TRBV27
clone size: .
CDR3 DNA: TGTGCCAGCAGCTCATGGGGGCCCGCCACAGATACGCAGTATTTT
CDR3 protein: CASSSWGPATDTQYF

J gene: TRBJ1-1
D gene: .
V gene: TRBV27
clone size: .
CDR3 DNA: TGTGCCAGCAGTTTAGCAGGGGAGAACACTGAAGCTTTCTTT
CDR3 protein: CASSLAGENTEAFF

J gene: TRBJ2-1
D gene: TRBD2
V gene: TRBV5-8
clone size: .
CDR3 DNA: TGTGCCAGCAGCTGGGAGGGATCCTACAATGAGCAGTTCTTC
CDR3 protein: CASSWEGSYNEQFF